This TCR beta chain was identified in a study of long-term antiretroviral therapy in people with HIV. At survey level, the immunoSEQ assay was run in its v3.0 version. TCRdb keeps only in-frame clones here, not all; method: immunoSEQ multiplex PCR. The table lists fewer than 40,000 clones, approximately 97% of them singletons. General observations from the study: ART was followed by higher diversity that remained below transplant donor controls.

CDR3 length: 16 residues. Germline assignment: CDR1 SGHTA and CDR2 FQGNSA. With V trimmed by 5 bases and J by 4 bases, 11 bases remained unmatched. For this clone: What it binds is unknown.

The rearrangement joins TRBV7-2 to TRBJ2-7; 10 nucleotides line up with TRBD1. This specimen consisted of unsorted PBMCs, obtained 6.9 years after starting antiretroviral therapy. The clonotype originates from a man aged 25-45 years with HIV. The CDR3: CASSDWPGQGFYEQYF. In DNA, the CDR3 is TGTGCCAGCAGCGACTGGCCGGGACAGGGGTTTTACGAGCAGTACTTC.